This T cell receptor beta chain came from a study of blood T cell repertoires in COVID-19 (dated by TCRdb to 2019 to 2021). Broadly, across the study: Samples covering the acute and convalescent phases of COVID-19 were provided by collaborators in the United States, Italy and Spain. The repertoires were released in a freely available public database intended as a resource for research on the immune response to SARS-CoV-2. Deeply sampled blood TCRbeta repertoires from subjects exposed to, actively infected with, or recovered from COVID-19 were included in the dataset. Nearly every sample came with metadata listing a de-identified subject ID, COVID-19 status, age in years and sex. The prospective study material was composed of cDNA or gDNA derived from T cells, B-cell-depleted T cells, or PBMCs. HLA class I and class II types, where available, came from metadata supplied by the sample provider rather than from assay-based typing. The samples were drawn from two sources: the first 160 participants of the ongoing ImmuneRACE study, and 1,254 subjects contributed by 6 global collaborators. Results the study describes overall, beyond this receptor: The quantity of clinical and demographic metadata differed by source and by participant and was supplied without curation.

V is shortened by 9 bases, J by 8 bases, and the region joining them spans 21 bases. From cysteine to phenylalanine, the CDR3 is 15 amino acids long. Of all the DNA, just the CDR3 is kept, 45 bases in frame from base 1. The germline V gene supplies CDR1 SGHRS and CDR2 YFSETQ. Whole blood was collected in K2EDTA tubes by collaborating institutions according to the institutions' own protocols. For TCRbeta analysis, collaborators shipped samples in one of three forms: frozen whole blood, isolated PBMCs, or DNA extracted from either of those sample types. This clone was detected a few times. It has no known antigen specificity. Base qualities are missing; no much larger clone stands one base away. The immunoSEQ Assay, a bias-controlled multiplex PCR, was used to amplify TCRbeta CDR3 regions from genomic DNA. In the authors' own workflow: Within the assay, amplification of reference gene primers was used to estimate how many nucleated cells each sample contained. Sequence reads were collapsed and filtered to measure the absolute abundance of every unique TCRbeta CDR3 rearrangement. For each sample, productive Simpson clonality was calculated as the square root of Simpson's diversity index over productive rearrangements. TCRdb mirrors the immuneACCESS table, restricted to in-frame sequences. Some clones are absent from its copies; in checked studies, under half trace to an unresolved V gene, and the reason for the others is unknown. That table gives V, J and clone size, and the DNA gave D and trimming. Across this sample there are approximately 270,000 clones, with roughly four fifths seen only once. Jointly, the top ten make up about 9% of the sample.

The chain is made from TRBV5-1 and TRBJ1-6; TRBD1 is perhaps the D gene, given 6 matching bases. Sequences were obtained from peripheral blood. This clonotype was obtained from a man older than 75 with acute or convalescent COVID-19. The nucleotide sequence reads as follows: TGCGCCACCTCCCGAGGGGGAGAGGTTTATTCACCCCTCCACTTT. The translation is CATSRGGEVYSPLHF.